This T cell receptor beta chain was recovered during a study of blood T cells in healthy people across ages. This clonotype was picked up a small number of times. Its antigen is undetermined. A second PCR, run for roughly 7 to 11 cycles, used a sample-barcoded 5' primer plus a J-beta primer mix. Sequencing recovered at least 3 million CDR3-containing paired-end reads from each sample. TCRdb used MiXCR to reprocess the 5' RACE reads, holding one entry per CDR3 protein. Of under 700,000 distinct CDR3 sequences in the sample, about 25% are singletons; the top ten hold 7.5% to 9%. In germline, CDR1 is MNHNY, CDR2 SVGAGI (reference sequence). Germline trimming cut 2 bases from V and 2 bases from J; bases unmatched to any gene: 7. The CDR3 consists of 17 residues. General study findings and limits: In long-lived donors, naive CD4+ cell counts and diversity exceeded those of aged donors. Any conclusive comparison of naive versus antigen-experienced cells was prevented by using unsorted PBMCs.

The sample was also reused in another study, on T cells of mothers and their children. That work states: Normalized overlap was always slightly, never significantly, higher in related than unrelated mother-child pairs.

Sample: blood. The V gene is TRBV6-6, the J gene TRBJ2-3, with 10 bases that match TRBD2. This sequence was found in a boy younger than 18 in good health. DNA of the CDR3: TGTGCCAGCAGTTACCTCTTAGCGGGAGGCTACACAGATACGCAGTATTTT. It encodes CASSYLLAGGYTDTQYF.